This T cell receptor (beta chain) was profiled in a study of T cell responses to AZD1222 COVID-19 vaccine. Study-wide results and caveats: There were vaccine-associated CD4 TCRs across spike, dominant at 160-218 and 743-854.

Clones were read by immunoSEQ multiplex PCR, and TCRdb kept only the in-frame ones, dropping some. The sample includes around 92,000 clones, over 75% of them seen just once. This CDR3 is built from 14 residues. Per the germline V gene, CDR1 is SGHRS and CDR2 is YFSETQ. V lost 2 bases and J lost 0, with 6 bases in between. As regards this clone: Its antigen is unknown.

The chain links TRBV5-1 to TRBJ2-1; tentatively, D is TRBD2 (5 bases). This TCR derives from an adult in good health. The sequenced sample was peripheral blood, obtained on day 0 of AZD1222 vaccination. CDR3 region: CASSFGNSYNEQFF. The CDR3 nucleotides are TGCGCCAGCAGCTTCGGGAACTCCTACAATGAGCAGTTCTTC.